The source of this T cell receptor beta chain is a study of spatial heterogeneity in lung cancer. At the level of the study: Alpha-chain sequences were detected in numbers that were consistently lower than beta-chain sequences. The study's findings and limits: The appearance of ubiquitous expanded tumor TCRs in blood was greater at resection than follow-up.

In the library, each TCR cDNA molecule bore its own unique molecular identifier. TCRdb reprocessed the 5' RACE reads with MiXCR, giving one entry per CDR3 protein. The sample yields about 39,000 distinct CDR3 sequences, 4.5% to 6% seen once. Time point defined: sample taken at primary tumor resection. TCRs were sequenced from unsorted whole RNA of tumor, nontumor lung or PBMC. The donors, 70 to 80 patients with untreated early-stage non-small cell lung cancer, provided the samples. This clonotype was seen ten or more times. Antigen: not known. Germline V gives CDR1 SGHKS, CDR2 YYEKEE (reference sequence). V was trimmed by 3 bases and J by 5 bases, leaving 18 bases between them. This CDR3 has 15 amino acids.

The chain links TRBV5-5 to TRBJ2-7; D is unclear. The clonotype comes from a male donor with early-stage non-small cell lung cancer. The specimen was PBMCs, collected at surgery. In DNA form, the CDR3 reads TGTGCCAGCAGCTACGGGCCCCGATTGATTGACGAGCAGTACTTC. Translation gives CASSYGPRLIDEQYF.